These 22 T cell receptor beta chains share one sample of origin, sequenced in a study of response to subunit inactivated influenza vaccine. One entry per CDR3 protein results from TCRdb running MiXCR on the RT-PCR reads. This table has around 710,000 distinct CDR3 sequences, over 11% appearing once. Material: PBMCs from blood, obtained 14 days before vaccination. These receptors originate from a man aged 45-65 years who received an inactivated influenza vaccine.

In this sample, this clonotype turned up many times. J is TRBJ2-3 and V is TRBV7-2; possible D gene TRBD2, 6 bases. CDR1 is SGHTA and CDR2 is FQGNSA in the germline V gene. Deletions cut 6 bases from V and 6 bases from J, with 19 bases between. The CDR3 contains 15 residues. The CDR3 reads CASRGPGTQGDTQYF. DNA of the CDR3: TGTGCCAGCAGAGGCCCCGGGACTCAAGGGGATACGCAGTATTTT. Supplemented by reference TRBV7-2 and TRBJ2-3, the full variable domain reads GAGVSQSPSNKVTEKGKDVELRCDPISGHTALYWYRQSLGQGLEFLIYFQGNSAPDKSGLPSDRFSAERTGGSVSTLTIQRTQQEDSAVYLCASRGPGTQGDTQYFGPGTRLTVL.

The rearrangement uses TRBV12-3 or TRBV12-4 and TRBJ2-1, with 10 bases fitting TRBD2. This CDR3 is 14 amino acids long. The ends lost 5 bases at V and 9 bases at J; junction bases unmatched: 7. CDR3 DNA: TGTGCCAGCAGTGGGAGCGGGAGGGGCGGTGAGCAGTTCTTC. Amino acids: CASSGSGRGGEQFF.

This clonotype was seen a few times. V is TRBV20-1 and J is TRBJ2-1; D is unclear. Germline lookup yields CDR1 DFQATT and CDR2 SNEGSKA (reference sequence). With 0 bases removed from V and 8 bases from J, the gap between germline ends came to 11 bases. The CDR3 spans 13 residues. This chain's CDR3 is CSARDGRWDEQFF. The CDR3 region has the DNA TGCAGTGCTAGAGACGGGCGTTGGGATGAGCAGTTCTTC.

The gene calls are TRBV21-1 and TRBJ2-5; the D segment call TRBD1 is taken from the table without a DNA check. TRBV21-1 is an annotated pseudogene. The CDR3 runs to 14 residues. In DNA, the CDR3 is TGTGCCACCCGGGAGCGTAGAGATCAAGAGACCCAGTACTTC. Its protein is CATRERRDQETQYF.

The chain is built from TRBV20-1 and TRBJ2-5; D is perhaps TRBD1 or TRBD2 (5 bases each). The V gene lost 0 bases and the J gene lost 10 bases, with 18 bases spanning the gap. Germline assignment: CDR1 DFQATT and CDR2 SNEGSKA (reference sequence). CDR3 size: 14 residues. In DNA form, the CDR3 reads TGCAGTGCTAGAGAACGGGGAAAATTAGGGGACCAGTACTTC. Encoded protein: CSARERGKLGDQYF.

The chain combines TRBV6-5 with TRBJ2-1, with D unclear. Germline V lookup: CDR1 MNHEY, CDR2 SVGAGI. V was cut by 8 bases and J by 15 bases, with 20 bases left in between. The CDR3 extends over 12 amino acids. The CDR3 here is CASGTRPHGRFF. The CDR3 region has the DNA TGTGCCAGCGGAACCCGGCCCCACGGCAGGTTCTTC.

The sample holds a few counts of this clonotype. The chain has TRBV2 and TRBJ1-3; unclear D gene. The CDR3 extends over 14 amino acids. Trimming pared 1 base from V and 0 bases from J, leaving 4 bases between. CDR1 SNHLY and CDR2 FYNNEI come from the germline V gene. As DNA, the CDR3 is TGTGCCAGCAGTGAAGGGGGCTCTGGAAACACCATATATTTT. Protein product: CASSEGGSGNTIYF. Combining the CDR3 with reference TRBV2 and TRBJ1-3 gives the whole variable domain EPEVTQTPSHQVTQMGQEVILRCVPISNHLYFYWYRQILGQKVEFLVSFYNNEISEKSEIFDDQFSVERPDGSNFTLKIRSTKLEDSAMYFCASSEGGSGNTIYFGEGSWLTVV.

This clonotype was counted a few times. This chain joins TRBV14 and TRBJ2-1, with TRBD2 matching over 7 bases. This CDR3 has 14 residues. V shed 4 bases and J 12 bases; nucleotides not matched to a gene: 12. Germline V CDR1 and CDR2: SGHDN, FVKESK. CDR3 DNA: TGTGCCAGCAGCCTGCATGGGGAGGGAGGCTCGCAGTTCTTC. Translated, it gives CASSLHGEGGSQFF.

The J gene is TRBJ2-3, the V gene TRBV7-2, with 13 bases lining up with TRBD2. Germline V gene data show CDR1 as SGHTA and CDR2 as FQGNSA. V was pared by 5 bases and J by 4 bases, with 9 bases of the junction left unmatched. This CDR3 is built from 17 residues. The CDR3 loop is CASSVRGTSGMADTQYF. CDR3 nucleotide sequence: TGTGCCAGCAGCGTAAGAGGGACTAGCGGGATGGCAGATACGCAGTATTTT.

This clonotype was detected a few times. The gene calls are TRBV3-1 and TRBJ1-3; no clear D gene. Germline-derived CDR1 and CDR2 are LGHDT and YNNKEL (reference sequence). There are 15 residues in the CDR3. The ends were cut back, 4 bases at V and 4 bases at J, with 14 bases in the middle. CDR3 amino acids: CASSPTSLIGNTIYF. The DNA of the CDR3 is TGTGCCAGCAGCCCAACTTCGCTAATCGGAAACACCATATATTTT.

CDR3 sequence: CASSEFNSPEQYF. The CDR3 DNA is TGTGCCAGCAGTGAATTTAACAGCCCAGAGCAGTACTTC. The chain links TRBV6-1 to TRBJ2-7, with no clear D. The CDR3 length is 13 residues. Germline CDR1 and CDR2: MNHNS and SASEGT. V was pared by 2 bases and J by 7 bases, with 12 bases between.

The chain links TRBV6-5 to TRBJ1-2; 7 nucleotides line up with TRBD1. Trimming took 10 bases from V and 7 from J; bases not matched to a gene: 9. Germline CDR1 reads MNHEY; CDR2 reads SVGAGI. There are 12 residues in the CDR3. CDR3 nucleotide sequence: TGTGCCACAACCACAGGGGCCTCTGGCTACACCTTC. The encoded protein is CATTTGASGYTF.

This chain links TRBV7-4 with TRBJ2-7, with TRBD1 matching 8 bases. Losses at the gene ends were 2 bases for V and 1 base for J; bases not matched to a gene: 7. CDR3 length equals 16 residues. CDR1 SGHVT and CDR2 SQSDAQ come from the germline V gene. For the CDR3, the DNA is TGTGCCAGCAGCTTAAAAGACAGGGGCCAATCCTACGAGCAGTACTTC. Translated: CASSLKDRGQSYEQYF.

This clonotype came up many times. This chain links TRBV5-1 with TRBJ2-1; D might be TRBD2 (5 bases). The length of the CDR3 is 14 residues. Germline V gene sequence: CDR1 SGHRS, CDR2 YFSETQ. The V gene lost 0 bases and the J gene lost 8 bases, with 12 bases spanning the gap. CDR3 loop: CASSLDRGWDEQFF. CDR3 coding DNA: TGCGCCAGCAGCTTGGATCGGGGTTGGGATGAGCAGTTCTTC.

In DNA form, the CDR3 reads TGTGCCACCAGTGATCTGGGACAGGGGGGCGGTGAGCAGTTCTTC. Its translation: CATSDLGQGGGEQFF. V usage is TRBV24-1 and J usage is TRBJ2-1; 11 bases are shared with TRBD1. The V segment lost 3 bases and the J segment 9 bases; nucleotides outside the gene matches: 6. Looked up from germline, CDR1 is KGHDR and CDR2 is SFDVKD. The CDR3 runs to 15 residues.

The V gene is TRBV5-8, the J gene TRBJ1-5; D gene uncertain. The CDR3 spans 15 residues. Germline values: CDR1 SGHTS, CDR2 YDEGEE. V dropped 3 bases and J dropped 7 bases, with 17 bases sitting between them. The CDR3 region is CASSSGEAVGQPQHF. DNA of the CDR3: TGTGCCAGCAGCTCCGGGGAGGCCGTGGGGCAGCCCCAGCATTTT.

The V gene is TRBV5-5, the J gene TRBJ2-1; 10 nucleotides line up with TRBD2. The junction had 11 bases not matched to a gene; V was cut back by 4 bases and J by 7 bases. Germline values: CDR1 SGHKS, CDR2 YYEKEE (reference sequence). CDR3 length: 16 residues. DNA for the CDR3: TGTGCCAGCAGCCATCCCCTTAGCGGGAGGAATAATGAGCAGTTCTTC. This gives the protein CASSHPLSGRNNEQFF.

The V call is TRBV18, the J call TRBJ2-6; D gene unclear. Trimming took 1 base from V and 0 from J, leaving 7 bases between them. This CDR3 has 16 residues. Germline loops: CDR1 KGHSH, CDR2 LQKENI. In nucleotides, the CDR3 is TGTGCCAGCTCACCACGTGGCCTCTCTGGGGCCAACGTCCTGACTTTC. Residues: CASSPRGLSGANVLTF.

The V call is TRBV2, the J call TRBJ2-7; 9 bases fit TRBD2. The J segment lost 0 bases and the V segment lost 3 bases, leaving 6 bases of the junction unmatched. Germline V CDR1 and CDR2: SNHLY, FYNNEI. The CDR3 runs 16 residues. CDR3: CASSEYGSGSSYEQYF. CDR3 sequence (DNA): TGTGCCAGCAGTGAGTACGGTAGCGGGAGCTCCTACGAGCAGTACTTC.

A single count supports this clonotype. The chain is built from TRBV7-2 and TRBJ1-2, with D possibly being TRBD1 (5 bases). The length of the CDR3 is 13 residues. V was clipped by 6 bases and J by 4 bases, with 12 bases between them. Germline V gene sequence: CDR1 SGHTA, CDR2 FQGNSA. CDR3 amino acids: CASSQGSIYGYTF. The CDR3 DNA reads as TGTGCCAGCAGTCAGGGCAGTATCTATGGCTACACCTTC.

This clonotype came up a few times. The V call is TRBV11-2, the J call TRBJ2-5, with D hard to call. Trimming removed 5 bases at V and 5 bases at J, with 9 bases between. The germline CDR1 and CDR2 sequences are SGHAT and FQNNGV. The CDR3 is 12 amino acids. The CDR3 is CASSRSRETQYF. Written as DNA, the CDR3 is TGTGCCAGCAGCCGCTCGAGGGAGACCCAGTACTTC.

A few counts support this clonotype. This sequence joins TRBV20-1 and TRBJ2-7; 7 nucleotides line up with TRBD2. Losses at the gene ends were 0 bases for V and 5 bases for J; bases not matched to a gene: 7. The CDR3 runs 14 residues. The V gene's germline CDR1 is DFQATT and CDR2 SNEGSKA (reference sequence). DNA for the CDR3: TGCAGTGCTAGAGACACTGGCCTAGCGGACGAGCAGTACTTC. Translation: CSARDTGLADEQYF.